The 11 T cell receptor beta chains reported below all come from one sample, sequenced in a study of T cell repertoires in cytomegalovirus infection (dated by TCRdb to the late 2010s). For sequencing, an Illumina HiSeq 1500 was employed. TCRdb trimmed the raw reads at Q25, called clones with MiXCR and kept productive beta chains. Rows are unified per CDR3 protein, each entry keeping the most common DNA and genes. The sample contains around 530,000 distinct CDR3 sequences, about 15% of them found a single time. The biggest ten clones account for roughly a quarter of the sample. Sequences were obtained from CD8+ T cells from PBMCs. Source of these receptors: a human donor in good health (CMV status not recorded). Some clones in this sample may be carry-over from other donors' samples.

Concerning this clonotype itself: A much larger clone sits a single nucleotide away, making a read error possible. The CDR3 does not end in the conserved phenylalanine or tryptophan, so this is likely a read error. V and J are TRBV11-2 and TRBJ2-7; D is possibly TRBD1 or TRBD2 (5 bases each). The CDR3 is 13 residues long. Trimming removed 1 base at V and 5 bases at J, with 9 bases between. From germline, CDR1 is SGHAT and CDR2 FQNNGV. The CDR3 DNA is TGTGCCAGCAGCTTAGCGGGGCCAGACGAGCAGTACTTA. This codes for CASSLAGPDEQYL.

CDR3 sequence: CASSTFSTGYTEAFF. The CDR3 DNA is TGTGCCAGCAGTACCTTCTCAACAGGGTACACTGAAGCTTTCTTT. This sequence joins TRBV27 and TRBJ1-1; a weak D match, TRBD1 (6 bases). The CDR3 is made up of 15 amino acids. From germline, CDR1 is MNHEY and CDR2 SMNVEV (reference sequence). V shed 5 bases and J shed 3 bases, with 16 bases lying between them.

In this sample, this clonotype turned up many times. This sequence joins TRBV6-1 and TRBJ1-5, with a tentative D call TRBD1 (5 bases). The CDR3 is 16 residues long. CDR1 MNHNS and CDR2 SASEGT come from the germline V gene. The V end was cut by 6 bases, the J end by 1 base, with 16 bases between. The DNA of the CDR3 is TGTGCCAGCAGGCAAAGGGGAGGCCGGAGCAATCAGCCCCAGCATTTT. Translation: CASRQRGGRSNQPQHF.

This clonotype was detected a few times. This chain connects TRBV9 to TRBJ2-1; D tentatively reads TRBD1 or TRBD2 (5 bases each). The V gene lost 4 bases and the J gene lost 5 bases, with 19 bases spanning the gap. Germline CDR1 reads SGDLS; CDR2 reads YYNGEE. The CDR3 is 16 residues long. The CDR3 DNA reads as TGTGCCAGCAGCCCTAGAGGGGAGACGATCAACAATGAGCAGTTCTTC. Translating it yields CASSPRGETINNEQFF.

At least ten counts were recorded for this clonotype. The genes are TRBV6-1 and TRBJ1-5; 7 positions match TRBD1. Germline V lookup: CDR1 MNHNS, CDR2 SASEGT. J gave up 7 bases and V 4 bases, and 13 bases lay outside the gene matches. This CDR3 region has 16 residues. The CDR3 DNA reads TGTGCCAGCAGTGGCAGGGACAGTAGAAACAGCCAGCCCCAGCATTTT. As protein: CASSGRDSRNSQPQHF.

This clonotype has at least ten counts. The chain links TRBV11-2 to TRBJ2-3, with 8 positions matching TRBD2. CDR3 size: 16 residues. The J segment lost 0 bases and the V segment lost 3 bases, leaving 5 bases of the junction unmatched. Germline CDR1 SGHAT, CDR2 FQNNGV. CDR3 sequence (DNA): TGTGCCAGCAGCTTCTCCGGACTAGCTAGCACAGATACGCAGTATTTT. This encodes CASSFSGLASTDTQYF.

The sample holds many counts of this clonotype. The V call is TRBV20-1, the J call TRBJ2-3; D uncertain. V was pared by 3 bases and J by 2 bases, with 18 bases between. Per the germline V gene, CDR1 is DFQATT and CDR2 is SNEGSKA (reference sequence). This CDR3 is 16 amino acids long. The CDR3 is CSASSIGLRTTDTQYF. In nucleotides, the CDR3 is TGCAGTGCTAGTTCCATAGGGCTTCGAACCACAGATACGCAGTATTTT.

This clonotype was counted between two and nine times. The V gene is TRBV6-2 or TRBV6-3, the J gene TRBJ2-1; no firm D call. The V end lost 0 bases, the J end lost 3 bases, and 6 bases lay between the germline ends. CDR1 MNHEY and CDR2 SVGEGT come from the germline V gene. CDR3 length: 14 residues. CDR3 in amino acids: CASSYSSVYNEQFF. In DNA, the CDR3 is TGTGCCAGCAGTTACTCGAGCGTCTACAATGAGCAGTTCTTC.

This clonotype was observed at least ten times. Here the CDR3 DNA reads TGTGCCAGCGGGGGGACAGGGTTTGAGAACACTGAAGCTTTCTTT. This gives the protein CASGGTGFENTEAFF. J is TRBJ1-1 and V is TRBV12-3 or TRBV12-4, with TRBD1 identical over 9 bases. This CDR3 is 15 amino acids long. V lost 8 bases and J lost 1; bases outside the gene matches: 8.

This clonotype was detected only a few times. The V call is TRBV27, the J call TRBJ1-3, with D unresolved. Germline loops: CDR1 MNHEY, CDR2 SMNVEV (reference sequence). The CDR3 consists of 13 residues. The V end was cut by 3 bases, the J end by 4 bases, with 7 bases between. The CDR3 DNA follows: TGTGCCAGCAGTTTTCTGGAAGGAAACACCATATATTTT. Protein sequence: CASSFLEGNTIYF.

This clonotype was seen ten or more times. The J gene is TRBJ2-5, the V gene TRBV27; 11 bases map to TRBD1. This CDR3 has 15 residues. V lost 5 bases, J lost 3 bases, and 5 bases stayed unmatched. The V gene's germline CDR1 is MNHEY and CDR2 SMNVEV (reference sequence). The CDR3 sequence: CASSGQGARKETQYF. In DNA, the CDR3 is TGTGCCAGCAGTGGACAGGGGGCGAGGAAAGAGACCCAGTACTTC.